This passage covers 8 T cell receptor beta chains from one sample sequenced in a study of T cell responses to AZD1222 COVID-19 vaccine. Using immunoSEQ multiplex PCR, the repertoire was profiled, and TCRdb retains in-frame clones only, with some absent. The sample includes tens of thousands of clones, 75% to 85% of them seen just once. Sequenced here: peripheral blood, sampled on day 0 of AZD1222 vaccination. These receptors originate from an adult in good health.

The V gene is TRBV6-5, the J gene TRBJ2-7, with no clear D. CDR3 size: 13 residues. Trimming left V 8 bases short and J 3 bases short, with 14 bases between. Germline CDR1 MNHEY, CDR2 SVGAGI. CDR3 loop: CASAKEIFYEQYF. Here the CDR3 DNA reads TGTGCCAGCGCCAAAGAGATTTTCTACGAGCAGTACTTC.

V gene TRBV29-1 combines with J gene TRBJ2-1, with D unresolved. In germline, CDR1 is SQVTM, CDR2 ANQGSEA. The CDR3 is made up of 12 amino acids. V lost 7 bases and J lost 5, with 12 bases in between. The CDR3 bases are TGCAGCGCGGGCGATGGGAACAATGAGCAGTTCTTC. Protein: CSAGDGNNEQFF.

The V call is TRBV28, the J call TRBJ1-1; 9 nucleotides align to TRBD1. V trimming: 8 bases; J trimming: 11 bases; junction bases outside the gene matches: 9. CDR1 and CDR2 from the germline V gene are MDHEN and SYDVKM. This CDR3 is 12 amino acids long. The CDR3 DNA follows: TGTGCCAGCCAAACCGGGACAGGGTTTGCTTTCTTT. Its translation is CASQTGTGFAFF.

This clone was seen a single time. V usage is TRBV4-3 and J usage is TRBJ2-2; 8 nucleotides agree with TRBD2. Trimming at V came to 2 bases and at J to 6 bases, leaving 5 bases not matched to a gene. Looked up from germline, CDR1 is LGHNA and CDR2 is YSLEER. The CDR3 runs 15 residues. The CDR3 DNA follows: TGCGCCAGCAGCCAAAGGCTAGCGGGTTCCGGGGAGCTGTTTTTT. Translated, it gives CASSQRLAGSGELFF.

V is TRBV27 and J is TRBJ2-2, with 14 bases identical to TRBD2. The CDR3 runs to 16 residues. The V segment lost 6 bases and the J segment 5 bases; nucleotides outside the gene matches: 5. In germline, CDR1 is MNHEY, CDR2 SMNVEV (reference sequence). The CDR3 protein is CASRGTSGRWTGELFF. The CDR3 DNA sequence: TGTGCCAGCAGGGGGACTAGCGGGAGATGGACCGGGGAGCTGTTTTTT.

The rearrangement uses TRBV28 and TRBJ1-3, with 10 bases fitting TRBD1. The CDR3 covers 16 residues. Germline V gene sequence: CDR1 MDHEN, CDR2 SYDVKM. After removal of 3 bases from V and 0 bases from J, the junction contained 2 bases not matched to a gene. CDR3 amino acids: CASSFRTGGSGNTIYF. The DNA for the CDR3 is TGTGCCAGCAGTTTCCGGACAGGGGGCTCTGGAAACACCATATATTTT.

This clone was observed a handful of times. The gene calls are TRBV18 and TRBJ1-1; TRBD1 aligns across 7 bases. The V segment lost 6 bases and the J segment 0 bases; nucleotides outside the gene matches: 4. Germline V gives CDR1 KGHSH, CDR2 LQKENI. CDR3 length equals 14 residues. The CDR3 here is CASSSDRMNTEAFF. CDR3 bases: TGTGCCAGCTCCTCGGACAGGATGAACACTGAAGCTTTCTTT.

The V gene is TRBV19, the J gene TRBJ2-2; D may be TRBD1 or TRBD2 (6 bases each). V lost 3 bases and J lost 2, with 10 bases in between. Germline V gene sequence: CDR1 LNHDA, CDR2 SQIVND (reference sequence). This CDR3 comprises 15 residues. CDR3 sequence (DNA): TGTGCCAGTAGTATCCGGGGGCCAAACACCGGGGAGCTGTTTTTT. This codes for CASSIRGPNTGELFF.